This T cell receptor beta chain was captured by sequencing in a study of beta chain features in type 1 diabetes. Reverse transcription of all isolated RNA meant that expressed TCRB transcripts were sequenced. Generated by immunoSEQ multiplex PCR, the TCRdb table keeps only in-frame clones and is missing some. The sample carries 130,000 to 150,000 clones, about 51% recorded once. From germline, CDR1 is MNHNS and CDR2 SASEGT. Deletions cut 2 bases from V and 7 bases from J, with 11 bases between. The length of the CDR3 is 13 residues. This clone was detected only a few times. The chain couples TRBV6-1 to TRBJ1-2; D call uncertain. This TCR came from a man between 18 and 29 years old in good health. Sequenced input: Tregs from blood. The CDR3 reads CASSEHLSGGYTF. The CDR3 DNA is TGTGCCAGCAGTGAACATCTTTCGGGTGGCTACACCTTC.